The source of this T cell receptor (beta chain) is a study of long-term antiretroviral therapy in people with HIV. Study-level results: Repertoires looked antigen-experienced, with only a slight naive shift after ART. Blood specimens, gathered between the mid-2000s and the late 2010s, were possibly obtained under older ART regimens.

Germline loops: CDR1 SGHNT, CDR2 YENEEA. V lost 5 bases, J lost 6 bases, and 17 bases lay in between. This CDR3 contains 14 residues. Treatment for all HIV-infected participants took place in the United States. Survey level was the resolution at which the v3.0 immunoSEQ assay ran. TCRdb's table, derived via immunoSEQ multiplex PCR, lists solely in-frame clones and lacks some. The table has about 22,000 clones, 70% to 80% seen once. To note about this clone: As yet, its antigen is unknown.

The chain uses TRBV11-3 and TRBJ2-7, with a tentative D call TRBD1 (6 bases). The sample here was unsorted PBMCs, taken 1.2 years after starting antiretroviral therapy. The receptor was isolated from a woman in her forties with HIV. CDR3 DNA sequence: TGTGCCAGCAGCCCTCAGGGGAGTACGACCGAGCAGTACTTC. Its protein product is CASSPQGSTTEQYF.